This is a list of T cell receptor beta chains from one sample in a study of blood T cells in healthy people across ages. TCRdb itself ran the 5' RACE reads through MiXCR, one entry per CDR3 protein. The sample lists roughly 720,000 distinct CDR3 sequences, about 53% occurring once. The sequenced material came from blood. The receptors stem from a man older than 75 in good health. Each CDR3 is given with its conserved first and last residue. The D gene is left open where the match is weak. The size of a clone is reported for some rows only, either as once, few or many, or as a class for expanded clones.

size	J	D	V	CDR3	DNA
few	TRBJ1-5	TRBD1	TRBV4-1	CASSPPGQGPNQPQHF	TGCGCCAGCAGCCCACCCGGACAGGGCCCTAATCAGCCCCAGCATTTT
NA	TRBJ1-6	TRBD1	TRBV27	CASSQRVQGANSPLHF	TGTGCCAGCAGCCAACGAGTTCAGGGGGCTAATTCACCCCTCCACTTT
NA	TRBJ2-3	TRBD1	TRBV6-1	CASRNPGQGGGYAYF	TGTGCCAGCAGGAACCCGGGACAGGGAGGGGGATACGCGTATTTT
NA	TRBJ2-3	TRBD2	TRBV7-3	CASSPGEGWDTQYF	TGTGCCAGCAGTCCGGGGGAGGGGTGGGATACGCAGTATTTT
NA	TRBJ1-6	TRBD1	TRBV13	CASSFRTGPWDSPLHF	TGTGCCAGCAGCTTTAGGACAGGGCCGTGGGATTCACCCCTCCACTTT
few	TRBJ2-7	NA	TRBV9	CASSVEGRAGYEQYF	TGTGCCAGCAGCGTAGAGGGACGTGCGGGCTACGAGCAGTACTTC
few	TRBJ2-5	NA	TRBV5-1	CASSLIGDQETQYF	TGCGCCAGCAGCTTGATTGGAGACCAAGAGACCCAGTACTTC
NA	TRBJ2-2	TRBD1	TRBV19	CASSNELRQGYTGELFF	TGTGCCAGTAGTAACGAACTTAGACAGGGGTACACCGGGGAGCTGTTTTTT
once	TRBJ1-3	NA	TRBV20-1	CSARDRRSSGNTIYF	TGCAGTGCTAGAGATAGGAGGAGCTCTGGAAACACCATATATTTT
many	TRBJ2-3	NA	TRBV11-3	CASSSGRITDTQYF	TGTGCCAGCAGCTCCGGACGGATCACAGATACGCAGTATTTT
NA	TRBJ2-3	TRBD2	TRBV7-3	CASSSLAGGPDTQYF	TGTGCCAGCAGCTCGCTAGCGGGAGGACCAGATACGCAGTATTTT
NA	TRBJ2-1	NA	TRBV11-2	CASWPIRGPPGEQFF	TGTGCCTCCTGGCCAATTCGCGGACCTCCGGGGGAGCAGTTCTTC
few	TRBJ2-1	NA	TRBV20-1	CSARVAAEQFF	TGCAGTGCTAGGGTAGCGGCTGAGCAGTTCTTC
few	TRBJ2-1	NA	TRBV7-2	CASSSGTPLNEQFF	TGTGCCAGCAGCTCCGGGACTCCCTTAAATGAGCAGTTCTTC
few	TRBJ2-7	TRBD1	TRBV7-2	CASSAHRGQYEQYF	TGTGCCAGCAGCGCTCACAGGGGGCAATACGAGCAGTACTTC
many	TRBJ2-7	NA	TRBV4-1	CASSQVQGREQYF	TGCGCCAGCAGCCAAGTCCAGGGTCGCGAGCAGTACTTC
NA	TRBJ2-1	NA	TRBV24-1	CATSDSQARSYNEQFF	TGTGCCACCAGTGATTCGCAGGCTAGATCCTACAATGAGCAGTTCTTC
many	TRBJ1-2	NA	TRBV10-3	CAISDRGGYGYTF	TGTGCCATCAGTGACCGGGGAGGGTATGGCTACACCTTC
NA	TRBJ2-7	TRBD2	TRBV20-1	CSARDSGRNSYEQYF	TGCAGTGCTAGAGACAGCGGGAGGAACTCCTACGAGCAGTACTTC
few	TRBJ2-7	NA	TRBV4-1	CASSRPDLSSYEQYF	TGCGCCAGCAGCCGCCCAGACTTGAGCTCCTACGAGCAGTACTTC
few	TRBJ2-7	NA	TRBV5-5	CASSPQGGRIGEQYF	TGTGCCAGCAGCCCCCAGGGGGGGCGCATAGGCGAGCAGTACTTC
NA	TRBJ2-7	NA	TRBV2	CASRAPSEQYF	TGTGCCAGCAGGGCGCCGAGCGAGCAGTACTTC
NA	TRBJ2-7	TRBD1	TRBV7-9	CASSRRDRDYEQYF	TGTGCCAGCAGCCGCCGGGACAGGGACTACGAGCAGTACTTC